Sequencing of this TCR beta chain was carried out in a study of T cell repertoires in cytomegalovirus infection. Turning to the study itself: CMV epitopes, recently identified HLA-C-restricted and well-studied HLA-B-restricted, were used.

A remark on this clonotype: The antigen remains unidentified.

General study points: The response measured ex vivo was dominated by TCR beta clonotypes (HLA-C-restricted and CMV-specific). People with CMV and the relevant HLA were identified by cumulative public TCR beta family frequency.

TCRdb independently ran MiXCR on the reads; one entry per CDR3 protein. The data show over 25,000 distinct CDR3 sequences, under 20% seen once. The sample here was CD8+ T cells from cultured PBMCs, taken from culture after CMV antigen stimulation. The clonotype originates from a human donor in good health (CMV status not recorded). Some clones in this sample may be carry-over from other donors' samples.

CDR3 in amino acids: CATLFRVSPNTEAFF. In DNA form, the CDR3 reads TGTGCCACATTGTTCAGGGTTTCTCCGAACACTGAAGCTTTCTTT. The chain carries TRBV6-6 and TRBJ1-1; D perhaps matches TRBD1 (5 bases). Germline V gives CDR1 MNHNY, CDR2 SVGAGI (reference sequence). The CDR3 has 15 amino acids. Between the trimmed V and J ends, which lost 10 bases and 1 base, there was a span of 19 bases.